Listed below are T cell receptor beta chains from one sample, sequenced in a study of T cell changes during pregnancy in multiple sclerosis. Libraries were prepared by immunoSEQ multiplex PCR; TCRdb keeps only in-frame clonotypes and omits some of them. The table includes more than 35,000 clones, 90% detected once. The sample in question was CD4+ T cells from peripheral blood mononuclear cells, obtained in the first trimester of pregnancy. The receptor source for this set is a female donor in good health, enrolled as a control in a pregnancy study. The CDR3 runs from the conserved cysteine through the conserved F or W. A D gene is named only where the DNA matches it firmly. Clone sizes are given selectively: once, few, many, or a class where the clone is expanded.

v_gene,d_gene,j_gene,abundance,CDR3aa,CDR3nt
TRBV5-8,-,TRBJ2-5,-,CASSLAAGPRTQYF,TGTGCCAGCAGCTTGGCGGCAGGCCCGCGGACCCAGTACTTC
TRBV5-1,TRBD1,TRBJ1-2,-,CASSVTGVGYTF,TGCGCCAGCAGCGTGACAGGGGTCGGCTACACCTTC
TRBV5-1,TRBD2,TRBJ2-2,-,CASSLVAGGPRELFF,TGCGCCAGCAGCTTGGTAGCGGGGGGGCCCAGGGAGCTGTTTTTT
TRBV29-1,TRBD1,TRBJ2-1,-,CSVALPGQGGSEQFF,TGCAGCGTTGCCCTCCCGGGACAGGGTGGGAGTGAGCAGTTCTTC
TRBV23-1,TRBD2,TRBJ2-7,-,CASRQPGLEGYEQYF,TGCGCCAGCAGACAACCGGGACTAGAGGGCTACGAGCAGTACTTC
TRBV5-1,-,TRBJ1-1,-,CASSLGHMNTEAFF,TGCGCCAGCAGCTTGGGACATATGAACACTGAAGCTTTCTTT
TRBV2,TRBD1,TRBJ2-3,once,CASTRQGTSTDTQYF,TGTGCCAGCACCAGACAGGGAACTAGCACAGATACGCAGTATTTT
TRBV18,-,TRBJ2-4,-,CASSPTVGGVSAKNIQYF,TGTGCCAGCTCACCCACCGTAGGGGGGGTGTCAGCCAAAAACATTCAGTACTTC
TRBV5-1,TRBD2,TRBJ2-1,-,CASSLTAGGAYNEQFF,TGCGCCAGCAGCTTGACGGCGGGGGGGGCCTACAATGAGCAGTTCTTC
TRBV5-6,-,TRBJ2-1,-,CASSVSNEQFF,TGTGCCAGCAGCGTATCCAATGAGCAGTTCTTC
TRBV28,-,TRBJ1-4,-,CASNEGFNEKLFF,TGTGCCAGCAATGAGGGATTTAATGAAAAACTGTTTTTT
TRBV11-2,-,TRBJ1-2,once,CASSFRVGGYTF,TGTGCCAGCAGCTTTCGGGTGGGTGGCTACACCTTC
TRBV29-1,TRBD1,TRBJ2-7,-,CSVGTGIYEQYF,TGCAGCGTTGGGACAGGGATCTACGAGCAGTACTTC
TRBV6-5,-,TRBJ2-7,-,CASSLKQPYEQYF,TGTGCCAGCAGTTTGAAACAGCCCTACGAGCAGTACTTC
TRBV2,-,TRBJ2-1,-,CASGGTSPYNEQFF,TGTGCCAGCGGAGGGACCTCCCCTTACAATGAGCAGTTCTTC
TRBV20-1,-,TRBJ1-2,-,CSATGPYGYTF,TGCAGTGCTACAGGGCCGTATGGCTACACCTTC
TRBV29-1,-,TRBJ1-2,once,CSVPTRGTLVGGYTF,TGCAGCGTCCCTACCCGGGGTACGCTCGTCGGTGGCTACACCTTC
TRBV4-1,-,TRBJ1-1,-,CASSQDHGSTEAFF,TGCGCCAGCAGCCAAGATCACGGGTCCACTGAAGCTTTCTTT
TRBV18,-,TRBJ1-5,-,CASSRGLSNQPQHF,TGTGCCAGCTCACGGGGACTGTCAAATCAGCCCCAGCATTTT
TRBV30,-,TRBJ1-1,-,CAWAKGTTREAFF,TGTGCCTGGGCCAAAGGGACAACTCGGGAAGCTTTCTTT
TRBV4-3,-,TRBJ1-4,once,CASSRQAQNEKLFF,TGCGCCAGCAGCCGACAGGCTCAAAATGAAAAACTGTTTTTT
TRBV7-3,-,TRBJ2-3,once,CASSLGGYTDTQYF,TGTGCCAGCAGCTTAGGGGGGTACACAGATACGCAGTATTTT
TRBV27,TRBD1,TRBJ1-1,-,CASRIQRGQGAMNTEAFF,TGTGCCAGCAGAATTCAAAGGGGACAGGGGGCGATGAACACTGAAGCTTTCTTT
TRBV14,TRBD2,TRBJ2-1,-,CASSRRTGTSGDNTIFHEQFF,TGTGCCAGCAGCCGCAGAACCGGGACTAGCGGGGATAATACTATATTCCATGAGCAGTTCTTC
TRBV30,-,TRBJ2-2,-,CAWSVGGATGELFF,TGTGCCTGGAGTGTAGGGGGGGCGACCGGGGAGCTGTTTTTT